The 27 T cell receptor beta chains below were found in one sample sequenced in a study of monozygotic twins with inflammatory bowel disease. Following a re-call of the 5' RACE reads, TCRdb has one entry per CDR3 protein and lacks DNA. Listed are 400,000 to 500,000 distinct CDR3 sequences; 2% to 3% falls within the top ten. The sample consisted of blood. The receptors come from a human donor with ulcerative colitis or Crohn's disease, or a healthy co-twin of an affected twin (not recorded which).

This chain joins TRBV24-1 and TRBJ1-5; absent DNA, TCRdb's TRBD1 call cannot be checked. The CDR3 is made up of 13 amino acids. The germline V gene has CDR1 KGHDR and CDR2 SFDVKD. The CDR3 loop reads CATSAGGGEPQHF.

The gene calls are TRBV7-2 and TRBJ2-2. Germline assignment: CDR1 SGHTA and CDR2 FQGNSA. The CDR3 covers 12 residues. The CDR3 reads CASSQVSRELFF.

The chain uses TRBV3-1 and TRBJ2-7; TCRdb indicates TRBD2, and absent DNA this call remains unverified. Per germline, CDR1 LGHDT and CDR2 YNNKEL (reference sequence). The CDR3 contains 16 residues. The CDR3 loop is CASSQVSSGTSYEQYF.

The rearrangement uses TRBV4-1 and TRBJ2-7; TCRdb's D gene call, TRBD2, goes unchecked for lack of DNA. Germline V CDR1 and CDR2: MGHRA, YSYEKL. The CDR3 has 16 amino acids. CDR3: CASSQDWRAVYYEQYF.

The chain is built from TRBV29-1 and TRBJ2-1; TCRdb calls TRBD2, which cannot be checked without DNA. CDR1 SQVTM and CDR2 ANQGSEA come from the germline V gene. CDR3 size: 14 residues. The CDR3 region is CSVERTSDINEQFF.

This chain links TRBV20-1 with TRBJ1-2; no DNA is available, so the TRBD1 call from TCRdb remains unchecked. The CDR3 sequence is 12 residues long. Looked up from germline, CDR1 is DFQATT and CDR2 is SNEGSKA (reference sequence). The CDR3 region is CSARDRVYGYTF.

CDR3: CASSLKWSGNTIYF. The rearrangement joins TRBV5-6 to TRBJ1-3. The CDR3 loop spans 14 amino acids. Germline assignment: CDR1 SGHDT and CDR2 YYEEEE.

The V call is TRBV5-6, the J call TRBJ2-1; there is no DNA to check the TCRdb D call of TRBD1. The CDR3 extends over 16 amino acids. CDR1 is SGHDT, CDR2 YYEEEE, per germline. Here the CDR3 reads CASSFRTGTGYNEQFF.

This rearrangement joins TRBV3-1 to TRBJ2-1. The CDR3 loop spans 14 amino acids. Germline CDR1 and CDR2: LGHDT and YNNKEL (reference sequence). This CDR3 is CASSQDGFYNEQFF.

The chain employs TRBV11-1 and TRBJ2-7. The CDR3 contains 18 residues. Germline V gene lookup returns CDR1 SGHAT and CDR2 FQDESV (reference sequence). The chain's CDR3 is CASSLGLLIGRSDYEQYF.

The rearrangement joins TRBV15 to TRBJ2-7; TCRdb selects TRBD2, and the lack of DNA leaves this call unchecked. This CDR3 is 12 amino acids long. The germline V gene has CDR1 LNHNV and CDR2 YYDKDF (reference sequence). CDR3 amino acids: CATSLQSSEQYF.

The chain joins TRBV6-5 to TRBJ1-6; with no DNA, the TCRdb D assignment of TRBD1 cannot be verified. Germline V lookup: CDR1 MNHEY, CDR2 SVGAGI. The CDR3 sequence is 13 residues long. CDR3 sequence reads: CASLGDIGSPLHF.

V and J are TRBV7-2 and TRBJ2-1; no DNA is available, so the TRBD2 call from TCRdb remains unchecked. The CDR3 is 13 amino acids. Germline CDR1 SGHTA, CDR2 FQGNSA. CDR3 residues: CASSSSGGLGEFF.

This sequence joins TRBV6-5 and TRBJ1-3. The germline V gene has CDR1 MNHEY and CDR2 SVGAGI. The CDR3 sequence is 16 residues long. This CDR3 is CASSYAGPEAGNTIYF.

The chain links TRBV30 to TRBJ1-2. The CDR3 sequence is 13 residues long. CDR1 and CDR2 (germline): GTSNPN, SVGIG (reference sequence). The CDR3 loop reads CAWTTGPPYGYTF.

J is TRBJ2-3 and V is TRBV12-3 or TRBV12-4; TCRdb proposes TRBD1, but this gene call is untestable without DNA. The CDR3 has 18 residues. CDR3 sequence: CASRAEVGLGVSSDTQYF.

This rearrangement joins TRBV19 to TRBJ1-3; TCRdb selects TRBD1, and the lack of DNA leaves this call unchecked. The germline CDR1 and CDR2 sequences are LNHDA and SQIVND (reference sequence). The CDR3 consists of 16 residues. Here the CDR3 reads CASSISTGSSGNTIYF. The full variable domain, completed using reference TRBV19 and TRBJ1-3, is DGGITQSPKYLFRKEGQNVTLSCEQNLNHDAMYWYRQDPGQGLRLIYYSQIVNDFQKGDIAEGYSVSREKKESFPLTVTSAQKNPTAFYLCASSISTGSSGNTIYFGEGSWLTVV.

The V gene is TRBV20-1, the J gene TRBJ1-2; TCRdb indicates TRBD1, and absent DNA this call remains unverified. This CDR3 has 12 residues. The V gene's germline CDR1 is DFQATT and CDR2 SNEGSKA (reference sequence). CDR3 amino acids: CSAQTGVYGYTF.

The genes are TRBV2 and TRBJ1-3. The CDR3 consists of 15 residues. The germline V gene has CDR1 SNHLY and CDR2 FYNNEI. The CDR3 protein is CASRGTAISGNTIYF.

The gene calls are TRBV7-9 and TRBJ2-2. Germline CDR1 SEHNR, CDR2 FQNEAQ (reference sequence). The CDR3 runs to 12 residues. The CDR3 sequence is CASSSGTGELFF.

The chain recombines TRBV5-6 with TRBJ1-5; TCRdb returns TRBD1, unconfirmable since there is no DNA. The germline V gene encodes CDR1 SGHDT and CDR2 YYEEEE. This CDR3 spans 16 amino acids. The CDR3 here is CASSHNPGNSNQPQHF.

The chain has TRBV19 and TRBJ1-2; the TCRdb call, TRBD1, lacks DNA for checking. The CDR3 has 11 amino acids. Germline V gene sequence: CDR1 LNHDA, CDR2 SQIVND (reference sequence). The CDR3 protein is CATRVGHGYTF.

The rearrangement uses TRBV5-1 and TRBJ2-5. The CDR3 is 13 amino acids. The germline gives CDR1 SGHRS, CDR2 YFSETQ. CDR3 region: CASIEESGETQYF.

The CDR3 region is CASSYGPHLTGELFF. This rearrangement joins TRBV6-5 to TRBJ2-2; TCRdb lists TRBD2, though no DNA is available to test this call. Germline lookup yields CDR1 MNHEY and CDR2 SVGAGI. This CDR3 is built from 15 residues.

J is TRBJ2-3 and V is TRBV18. In germline, CDR1 is KGHSH, CDR2 LQKENI. This CDR3 spans 16 amino acids. The CDR3 is CASSPWREGSTDTQYF.

This chain uses TRBV19 with TRBJ2-1; TCRdb picks TRBD2, but there is no DNA to check that call. The CDR3 is made up of 15 amino acids. Germline V gives CDR1 LNHDA, CDR2 SQIVND (reference sequence). The CDR3 spells CASSIGAGSYNEQFF.

This chain links TRBV7-9 with TRBJ2-1; TCRdb lists TRBD2, though no DNA is available to test this call. This CDR3 contains 17 residues. The germline V gene encodes CDR1 SEHNR and CDR2 FQNEAQ (reference sequence). The CDR3: CASSLARLAGFYNEQFF.